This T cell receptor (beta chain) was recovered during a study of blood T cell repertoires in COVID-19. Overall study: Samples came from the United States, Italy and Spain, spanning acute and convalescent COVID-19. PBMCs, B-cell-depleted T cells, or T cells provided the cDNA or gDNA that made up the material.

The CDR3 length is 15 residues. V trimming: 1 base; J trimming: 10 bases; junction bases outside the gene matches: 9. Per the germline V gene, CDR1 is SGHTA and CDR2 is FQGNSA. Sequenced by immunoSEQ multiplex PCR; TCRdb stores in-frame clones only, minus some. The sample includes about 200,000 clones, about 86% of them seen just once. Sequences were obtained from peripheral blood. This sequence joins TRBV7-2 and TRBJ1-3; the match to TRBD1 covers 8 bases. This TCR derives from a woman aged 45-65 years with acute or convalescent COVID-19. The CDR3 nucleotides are TGTGCCAGCAGCTTAGTGGACAGGGTATTTTCTACCATATATTTT. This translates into CASSLVDRVFSTIYF.